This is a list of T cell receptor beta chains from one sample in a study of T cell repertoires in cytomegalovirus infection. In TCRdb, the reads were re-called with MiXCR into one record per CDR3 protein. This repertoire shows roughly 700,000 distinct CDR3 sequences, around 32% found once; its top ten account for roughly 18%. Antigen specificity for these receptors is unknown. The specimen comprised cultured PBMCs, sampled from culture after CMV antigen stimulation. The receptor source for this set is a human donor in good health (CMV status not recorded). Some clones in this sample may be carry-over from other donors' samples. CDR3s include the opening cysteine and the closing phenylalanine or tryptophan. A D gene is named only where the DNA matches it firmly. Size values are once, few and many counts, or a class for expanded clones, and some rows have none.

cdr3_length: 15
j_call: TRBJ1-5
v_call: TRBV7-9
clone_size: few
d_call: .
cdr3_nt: TGTGCCAGCAGCTTAGACCCATGGAGCAATCAGCCCCAGCATTTT
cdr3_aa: CASSLDPWSNQPQHF

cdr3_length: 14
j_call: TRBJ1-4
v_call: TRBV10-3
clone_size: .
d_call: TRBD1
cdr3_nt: TGTGCCATCAGCCCGGACAGGAGTAATGAAAAACTGTTTTTT
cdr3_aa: CAISPDRSNEKLFF

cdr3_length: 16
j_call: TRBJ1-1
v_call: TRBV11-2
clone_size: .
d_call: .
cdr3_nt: TGTGCCAGCAGCTTAGTTGGGTCTCAGGGAAACACTGAAGCTTTCTTT
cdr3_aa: CASSLVGSQGNTEAFF

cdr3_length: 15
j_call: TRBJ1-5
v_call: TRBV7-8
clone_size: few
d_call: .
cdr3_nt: TGTGCCAGCAGCTTACCGGCCTGGGGCAATCAGCCCCAGCATTTT
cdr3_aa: CASSLPAWGNQPQHF

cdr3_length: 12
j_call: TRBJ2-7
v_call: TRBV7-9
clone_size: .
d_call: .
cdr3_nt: TGTGCCAGCTCCTCGAAGGGCGACGAGCAGTACTTC
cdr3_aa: CASSSKGDEQYF

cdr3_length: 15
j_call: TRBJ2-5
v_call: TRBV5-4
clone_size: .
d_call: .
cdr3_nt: TGTGCCAGCAGCTTGCCGGGGGATAGCCGGGAGACCCAGTACTTC
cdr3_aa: CASSLPGDSRETQYF

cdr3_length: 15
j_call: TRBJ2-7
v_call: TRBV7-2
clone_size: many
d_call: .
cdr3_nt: TGTGCCAGCAGCTTAGATCACCAGGAATTCTACGAGCAGTACTTC
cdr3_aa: CASSLDHQEFYEQYF

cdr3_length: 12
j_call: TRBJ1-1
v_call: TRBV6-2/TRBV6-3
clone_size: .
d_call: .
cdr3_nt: TGTGCCAGCAGTTTCCCCCCCACTGAAGCTTTCTTT
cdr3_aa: CASSFPPTEAFF

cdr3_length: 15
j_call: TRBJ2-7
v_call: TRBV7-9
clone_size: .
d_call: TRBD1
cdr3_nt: TGTGCCAGCAGTGACGGACAGGGACTTCCCTACGAGCAGTACTTC
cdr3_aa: CASSDGQGLPYEQYF

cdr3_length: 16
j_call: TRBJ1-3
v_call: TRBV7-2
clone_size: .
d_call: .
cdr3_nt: TGTGCCAGCAGCTTAAGGGGGGCACAGGGTGGAAACACCATATATTTT
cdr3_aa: CASSLRGAQGGNTIYF

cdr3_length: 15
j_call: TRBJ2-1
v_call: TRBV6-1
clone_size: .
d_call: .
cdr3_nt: TGTGCCAGCAGTGGAGCAGGAAATTACTACGATGAGCAGTTCTTC
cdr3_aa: CASSGAGNYYDEQFF

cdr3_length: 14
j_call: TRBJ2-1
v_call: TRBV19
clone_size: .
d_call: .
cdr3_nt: TGTGCCAGTAGTAGCCGGGACCCCCCGTGGGAGCAGTTCTTC
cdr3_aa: CASSSRDPPWEQFF

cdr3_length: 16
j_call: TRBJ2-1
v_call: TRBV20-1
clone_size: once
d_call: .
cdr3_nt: TGCAGTGCTAGAGGCGGCTTAGTTGGGTCCCTGGGTGAGCAGTTCTTC
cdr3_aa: CSARGGLVGSLGEQFF

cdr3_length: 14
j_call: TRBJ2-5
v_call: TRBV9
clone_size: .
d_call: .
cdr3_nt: TGTGCCAGCAGCGTAGGTCGGCGGGGAGAGACCCAGTACTTC
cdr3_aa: CASSVGRRGETQYF

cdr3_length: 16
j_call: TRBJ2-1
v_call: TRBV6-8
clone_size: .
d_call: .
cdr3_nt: TGTGCCAGCCAGGAGGCCCACTGGGCCGCCTACAATGAGCAGTTCTTC
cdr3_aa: CASQEAHWAAYNEQFF

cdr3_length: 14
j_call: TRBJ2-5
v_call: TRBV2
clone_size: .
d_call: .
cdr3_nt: TGTGCCAGCAGTGATCCAAGGGTAATAGGGACCCAGTACTTC
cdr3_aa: CASSDPRVIGTQYF

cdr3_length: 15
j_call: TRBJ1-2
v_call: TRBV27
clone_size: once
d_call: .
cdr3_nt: TGTGCCAGCAGTCCAGCCCTGACAGGAAACTATGGCTACACCTTC
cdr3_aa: CASSPALTGNYGYTF

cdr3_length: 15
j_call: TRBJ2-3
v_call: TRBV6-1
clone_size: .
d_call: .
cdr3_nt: TGTGCCAGCAGTGGGAGTGGGGCCCGCACAGATACGCAGTATTTT
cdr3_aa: CASSGSGARTDTQYF

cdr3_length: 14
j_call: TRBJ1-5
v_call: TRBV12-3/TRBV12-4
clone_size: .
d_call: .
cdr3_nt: TGTGCCAGCAGTCGGTCCGCCAGGGGTCAGCCCCAGCATTTT
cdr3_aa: CASSRSARGQPQHF

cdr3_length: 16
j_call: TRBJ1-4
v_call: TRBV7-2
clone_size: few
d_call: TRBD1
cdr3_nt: TGTGCCAGCAGCCCCACGGGACAGGGAGGGTTTCGAAAACTGTTTTTT
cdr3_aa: CASSPTGQGGFRKLFF

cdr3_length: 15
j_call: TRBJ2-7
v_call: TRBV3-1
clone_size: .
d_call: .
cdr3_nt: TGTGCCAGCAGCCAAGATTCCGTCAGGGGATACGAGCAGTACTTC
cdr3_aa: CASSQDSVRGYEQYF

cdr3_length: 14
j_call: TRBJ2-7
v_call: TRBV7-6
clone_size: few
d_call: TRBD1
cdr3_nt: TGTGCCAGCAGCTGGACAGGGAGGATCGACGAGCAGTACTTC
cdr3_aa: CASSWTGRIDEQYF

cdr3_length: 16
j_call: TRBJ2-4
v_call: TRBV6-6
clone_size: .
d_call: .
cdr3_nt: TGTGCCAGCAGTTACTCCACAGGGTATGACAAAAACATTCAGTACTTC
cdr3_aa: CASSYSTGYDKNIQYF

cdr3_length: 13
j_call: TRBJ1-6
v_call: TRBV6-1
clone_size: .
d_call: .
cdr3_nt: TGTGCCAGCAGACGGTCGGTTAATTCACCCCTCCACTTT
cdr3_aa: CASRRSVNSPLHF

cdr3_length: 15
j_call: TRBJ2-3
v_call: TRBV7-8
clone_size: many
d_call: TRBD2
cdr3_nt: TGTGCCAGCAGCTGGTCGACTAGCGGGGGGGCCACGCAGTATTTT
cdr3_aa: CASSWSTSGGATQYF

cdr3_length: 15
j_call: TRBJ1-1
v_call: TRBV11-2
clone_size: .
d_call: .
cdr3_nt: TGTGCCAGCAGCTTAGTAGGCCGGTTGAACACTGAAGCTTTCTTT
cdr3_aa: CASSLVGRLNTEAFF

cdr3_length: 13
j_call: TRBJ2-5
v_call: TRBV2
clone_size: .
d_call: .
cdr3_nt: TGTGCCAGCAGTGAAGACGGGGAAGAGACCCAGTACTTC
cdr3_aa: CASSEDGEETQYF

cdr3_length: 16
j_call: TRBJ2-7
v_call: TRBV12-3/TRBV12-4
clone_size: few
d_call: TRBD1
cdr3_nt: TGTGCCAGCACTCGGGACAGGGGGCATTTTGGCCACGAGCAGTACTTC
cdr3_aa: CASTRDRGHFGHEQYF

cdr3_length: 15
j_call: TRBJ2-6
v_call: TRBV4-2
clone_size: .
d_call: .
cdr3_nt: TGTGCCAGCAGCCCTTCCTTAACTGGGGCCAACGTCCTGACTTTC
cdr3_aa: CASSPSLTGANVLTF

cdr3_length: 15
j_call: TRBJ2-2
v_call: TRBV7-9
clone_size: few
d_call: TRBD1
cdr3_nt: TGTGCCAGCAGCCCTCGGACAGGGTCCACCGGGGAGCTGTTTTTT
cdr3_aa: CASSPRTGSTGELFF

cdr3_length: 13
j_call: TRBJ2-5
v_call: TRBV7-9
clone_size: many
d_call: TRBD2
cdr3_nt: TGTGCCAGCAGCCCTAGCGGGGAAGAGACCCAGTACTTC
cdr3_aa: CASSPSGEETQYF

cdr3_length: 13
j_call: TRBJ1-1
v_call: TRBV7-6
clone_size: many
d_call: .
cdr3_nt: TGTGCCAGCAGCCTTGGTGGGCATGGTGAAGCTTTCTTT
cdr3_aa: CASSLGGHGEAFF

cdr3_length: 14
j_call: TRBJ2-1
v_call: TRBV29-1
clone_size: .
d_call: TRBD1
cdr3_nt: TGCAGCGTAGCCCGACAGGGGTTTACGAATGAGCAGTTCTTC
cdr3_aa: CSVARQGFTNEQFF

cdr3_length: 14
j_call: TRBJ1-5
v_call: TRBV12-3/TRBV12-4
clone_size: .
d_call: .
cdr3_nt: TGTGCCAGCAGTCCTCAGGGTCTTGTTCAGCCCCAGCATTTT
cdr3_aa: CASSPQGLVQPQHF

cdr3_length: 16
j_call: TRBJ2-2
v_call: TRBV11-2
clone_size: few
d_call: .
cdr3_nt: TGTGCCAGTACTAGTGGGAATCGTGTGTTCACCGGGGAGCTGTTTTTT
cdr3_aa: CASTSGNRVFTGELFF

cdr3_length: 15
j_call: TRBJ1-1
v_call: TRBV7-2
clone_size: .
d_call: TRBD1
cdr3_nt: TGTGCCAGCAGCTCCCAGAGCAGGGGGGGCACTGAAGCTTTCTTT
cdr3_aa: CASSSQSRGGTEAFF

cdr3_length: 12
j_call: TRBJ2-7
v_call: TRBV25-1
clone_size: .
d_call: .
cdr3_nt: TGTGCCAGCAGAACGGAATACTACGAGCAGTACTTC
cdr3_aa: CASRTEYYEQYF

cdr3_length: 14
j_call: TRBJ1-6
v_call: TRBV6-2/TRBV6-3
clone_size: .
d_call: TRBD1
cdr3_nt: TGTGCCAGCAGTCGACAGGGGAGAAATTCACCCCTCCACTTT
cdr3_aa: CASSRQGRNSPLHF

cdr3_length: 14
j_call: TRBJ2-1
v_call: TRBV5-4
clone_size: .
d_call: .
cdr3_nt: TGTGCCAGCAGCTTCCCGGGACAATACAATGAGCAGTTCTTC
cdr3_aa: CASSFPGQYNEQFF

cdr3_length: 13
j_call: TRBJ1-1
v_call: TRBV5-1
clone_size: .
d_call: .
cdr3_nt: TGCGCCAGCTCTGGGGGGGGGCTTGGTGAAGCTTTCTTT
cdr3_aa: CASSGGGLGEAFF

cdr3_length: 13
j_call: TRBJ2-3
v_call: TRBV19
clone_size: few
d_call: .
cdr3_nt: TGTGCCAGTAGTGAGACGCCATCAGATACGCAGTATTTT
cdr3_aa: CASSETPSDTQYF

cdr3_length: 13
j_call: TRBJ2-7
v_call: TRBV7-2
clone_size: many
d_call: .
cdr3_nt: TGTGCCAGCAGCTTACGGGGCATTCGGGAGCAGTACTTC
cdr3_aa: CASSLRGIREQYF

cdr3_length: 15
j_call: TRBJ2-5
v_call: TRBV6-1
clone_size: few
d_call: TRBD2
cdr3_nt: TGTGCCAGCACCGACCTCAGCGGGGGGAGAGAGACCCAGTACTTC
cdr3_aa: CASTDLSGGRETQYF

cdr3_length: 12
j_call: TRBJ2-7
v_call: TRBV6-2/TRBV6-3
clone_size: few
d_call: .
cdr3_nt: TGTGCCAGCAGCCACTACACCTACGAGCAGTACTTC
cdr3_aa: CASSHYTYEQYF

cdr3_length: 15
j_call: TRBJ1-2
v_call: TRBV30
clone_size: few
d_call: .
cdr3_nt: TGTGCCTGGAGTGTATTCGGGCGGAATAACTATGGCTACACCTTC
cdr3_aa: CAWSVFGRNNYGYTF

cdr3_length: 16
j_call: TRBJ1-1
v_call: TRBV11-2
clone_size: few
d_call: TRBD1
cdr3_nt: TGTGCCAGCAGCCAAGCTGGGCCAGACAGGGACACTGAAGCTTTCTTT
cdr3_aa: CASSQAGPDRDTEAFF

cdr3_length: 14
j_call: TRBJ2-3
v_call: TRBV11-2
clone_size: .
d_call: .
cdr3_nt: TGTGCCAGCAGCTTAAGAGTGAGATTGGATACGCAGTATTTT
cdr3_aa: CASSLRVRLDTQYF

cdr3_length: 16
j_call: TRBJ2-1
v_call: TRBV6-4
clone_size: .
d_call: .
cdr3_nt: TGTGCCAGCAGTGACTCTTTCCGAGACAGTAACAATGAGCAGTTCTTC
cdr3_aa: CASSDSFRDSNNEQFF